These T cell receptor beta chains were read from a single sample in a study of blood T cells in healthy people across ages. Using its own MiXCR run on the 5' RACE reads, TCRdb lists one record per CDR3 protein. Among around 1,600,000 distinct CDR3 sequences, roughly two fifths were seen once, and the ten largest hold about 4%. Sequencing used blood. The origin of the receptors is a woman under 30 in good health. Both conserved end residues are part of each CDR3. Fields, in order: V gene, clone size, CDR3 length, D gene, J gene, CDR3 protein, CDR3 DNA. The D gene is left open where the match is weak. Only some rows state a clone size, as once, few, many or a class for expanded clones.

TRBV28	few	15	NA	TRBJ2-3	CASSPFGGSTDTQYF	TGTGCCAGCAGCCCCTTCGGCGGGAGCACAGATACGCAGTATTTT
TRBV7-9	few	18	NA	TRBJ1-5	CASSSGQPLDYSNQPQHF	TGTGCCAGCAGCTCTGGACAGCCTCTCGATTATAGCAATCAGCCCCAGCATTTT
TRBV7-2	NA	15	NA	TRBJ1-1	CASSLPGVSNTEAFF	TGTGCCAGCAGCTTACCAGGGGTGTCGAACACTGAAGCTTTCTTT
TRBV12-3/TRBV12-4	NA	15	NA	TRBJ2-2	CASSPDRLNTGELFF	TGTGCCAGCAGTCCTGACAGGTTGAACACCGGGGAGCTGTTTTTT
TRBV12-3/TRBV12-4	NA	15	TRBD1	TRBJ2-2	CASSPSGQVSGELFF	TGTGCCAGCAGCCCCAGCGGACAGGTTTCCGGGGAGCTGTTTTTT
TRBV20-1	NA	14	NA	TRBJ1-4	CSARVSFSNEKLFF	TGCAGTGCTAGAGTCAGCTTTTCGAATGAAAAACTGTTTTTT
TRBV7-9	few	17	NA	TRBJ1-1	CASSLVVDLGQNTEAFF	TGTGCCAGCAGCTTAGTGGTTGACTTGGGACAGAACACTGAAGCTTTCTTT
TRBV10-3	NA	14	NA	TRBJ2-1	CAISESNSYNEQFF	TGTGCCATCAGTGAGTCTAACTCCTACAATGAGCAGTTCTTC
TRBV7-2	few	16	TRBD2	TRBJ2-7	CASSKGASGRLYEQYF	TGTGCCAGCAGCAAAGGCGCTAGCGGGAGGCTTTACGAGCAGTACTTC
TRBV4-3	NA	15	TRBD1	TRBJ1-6	CASSSDRGIVSPLHF	TGCGCCAGCAGTTCGGACAGGGGGATAGTTTCACCCCTCCACTTT